A single sample gave rise to the 21 T cell receptor beta chains below, sequenced in a study of blood T cell repertoires in COVID-19. Clones were read by immunoSEQ multiplex PCR, and TCRdb kept only the in-frame ones, dropping some. The sample has some 260,000 clones, about 86% seen once; the top ten hold approximately 4.3%. The sequencing sample was made of PBMCs or T cells enriched from blood (not recorded which). All receptors come from a man younger than 40 with acute COVID-19.

This rearrangement joins TRBV7-8 to TRBJ2-7, with D perhaps TRBD1 (6 bases). The CDR3 spans 14 residues. CDR1 is SGHVS, CDR2 FQNEAQ, per germline. V lost 3 bases to trimming and J lost 6 bases, with 15 bases between them. CDR3 coding DNA: TGTGCCAGCAGCTTGGCCCGCGGACAGTTCGAGCAGTACGTC. Amino acid sequence: CASSLARGQFEQYV.

The chain couples TRBV7-9 to TRBJ1-4; D uncertain. Germline-derived CDR1 and CDR2 are SEHNR and FQNEAQ (reference sequence). The CDR3 runs 15 residues. V was trimmed by 1 base and J by 8 bases, leaving 14 bases between them. CDR3: CASSLVPTAGEKLFF. The DNA of the CDR3 is TGTGCCAGCAGCTTAGTCCCAACGGCAGGCGAAAAACTGTTTTTT.

As for this clone: This specimen includes other DNA sequences encoding the same CDR3. The rearrangement links TRBV6-5 to TRBJ2-5; possibly TRBD2 for D (7 bases). The CDR3 consists of 14 residues. Germline-derived CDR1 and CDR2 are MNHEY and SVGAGI. Trimming removed 0 bases at V and 4 bases at J, with 9 bases between. The CDR3, as DNA: TGTGCCAGCAGTTACTCGGGGGGGCGAGAGACCCAGTACTTC. Translated, it gives CASSYSGGRETQYF.

This clone is a singleton in its sample. A junction boundary mismatches the germline segment, possibly from a read error. This chain's CDR3 is CASSSFSGNEQFF. CDR3 coding DNA: TGTGCCAGCAGCTCGTTCTCGGGGAATGAGCAGTTCTTC. This rearrangement joins TRBV5-1 to TRBJ2-1; a possible D gene is TRBD2 (5 bases). In germline, CDR1 is SGHRS, CDR2 YFSETQ. This CDR3 comprises 13 residues.

V is TRBV3-1 (or the pseudogene TRBV3-2) and J is TRBJ1-5; D might be TRBD1 (5 bases). V lost 1 base to trimming and J lost 11 bases, with 18 bases between them. CDR1 LGHDT and CDR2 YNNKEL come from the germline V gene (reference sequence). The CDR3 is 15 residues long. In DNA form, the CDR3 reads TGTGCCAGCAGCCAAGGCCAGGGTAACTCTGGGACCCAGCATTTT. Its protein is CASSQGQGNSGTQHF.

The chain couples TRBV29-1 to TRBJ2-1; TRBD1 agrees at 10 bases. The J segment lost 7 bases and the V segment lost 7 bases, leaving 13 bases of the junction unmatched. CDR1 and CDR2 (germline): SQVTM, ANQGSEA. The length of the CDR3 is 15 residues. CDR3 sequence: CSALARDRGSNEQFF. The CDR3 DNA reads TGCAGCGCGTTGGCCCGGGACAGGGGCTCAAATGAGCAGTTCTTC.

This clone has more than one count but fewer than ten. One end of the junction does not line up with germline, which may come from a read error. The genes are TRBV5-1 and TRBJ1-3; 8 bases map to TRBD1. From germline, CDR1 is SGHRS and CDR2 YFSETQ. This CDR3 has 14 residues. The CDR3 sequence: CASQQAGGMNTIYF. The CDR3 bases are TGTGCCTCACAGCAGGCAGGGGGCATGAACACCATATATTTT.

The rearrangement links TRBV28 to TRBJ1-5; D unclear. Germline CDR1 and CDR2: MDHEN and SYDVKM. Trimming shortened V by 4 bases and J by 2 bases, and 15 bases separated the two germline ends. The CDR3 is 16 amino acids. CDR3 coding DNA: TGTGCCAGCAGTTCAGAAACTAGAATCGGCAATCAGCCCCAGCATTTT. Protein product: CASSSETRIGNQPQHF.

Regarding this clone: Other DNA sequences in the same sample also yield this CDR3. The chain links TRBV4-1 to TRBJ2-1, with TRBD1 matching over 7 bases. The CDR3 has 16 amino acids. V was clipped by 0 bases and J by 1 base; unmatched bases: 3. Germline V gene sequence: CDR1 MGHRA, CDR2 YSYEKL. The CDR3 nucleotides read TGCGCCAGCAGCCAAGAAACAGGGGTGTCCTACAATGAGCAGTTCTTC. Residues: CASSQETGVSYNEQFF.

The gene calls are TRBV5-1 and TRBJ2-3, with 7 bases lining up with TRBD2. From germline, CDR1 is SGHRS and CDR2 YFSETQ. The V and J ends lost 4 bases and 4 bases, in that order; junction bases with no gene match: 9. The CDR3 is made up of 15 amino acids. The chain's CDR3 is CASSPGGGVADTQYF. Written as DNA, the CDR3 is TGCGCCAGCAGCCCCGGCGGGGGAGTTGCAGATACGCAGTATTTT. Together with reference TRBV5-1 and TRBJ2-3, the CDR3 gives the full variable domain: KAGVTQTPRYLIKTRGQQVTLSCSPISGHRSVSWYQQTPGQGLQFLFEYFSETQRNKGNFPGRFSGRQFSNSRSEMNVSTLELGDSALYLCASSPGGGVADTQYFGPGTRLTVL.

In DNA form, the CDR3 reads TGTGCCAGCAGATCAACAGGGCATAATGGCTACACCTTC. It is translated as CASRSTGHNGYTF. This sequence joins TRBV28 and TRBJ1-2; maybe TRBD1 (6 bases). CDR1 is MDHEN and CDR2 is SYDVKM in the germline V gene. Trimming cost V 6 bases and J 6 bases, with 14 bases left between them. This CDR3 spans 13 amino acids.

The rearrangement links TRBV7-8 to TRBJ2-7; TRBD2 agrees at 9 bases. The CDR3 sequence is 16 residues long. Trimming took 5 bases from V and 7 from J; bases not matched to a gene: 15. Looked up from germline, CDR1 is SGHVS and CDR2 is FQNEAQ. The CDR3 nucleotides read TGTGCCAGCAGCCACCCCCTTGCGGGAGGGCCGAGTGAGCAGTACGTC. Translating gives CASSHPLAGGPSEQYV.

This clone showed up just once. The chain links TRBV7-3 to TRBJ1-5, with a possible D match to TRBD1 (6 bases). The CDR3 is made up of 20 amino acids. Germline V lookup: CDR1 SGHTA, CDR2 FQGTGA. V lost 5 bases to trimming and J lost 3 bases, with 29 bases between them. The CDR3 bases are TGTGCCAGCAGCCTTGTCATACCACTCCGGGACACCTTAATCAATCAGCCCCAGCATTTT. Translated: CASSLVIPLRDTLINQPQHF.

The J gene is TRBJ1-5, the V gene TRBV19; weak D call: TRBD1 (6 bases). The germline V gene has CDR1 LNHDA and CDR2 SQIVND (reference sequence). Trimming cost V 8 bases and J 1 base, with 15 bases left between them. CDR3 length: 15 amino acids. This CDR3 reads CASWTASRSNQPQHF. The CDR3, as DNA: TGTGCCAGTTGGACAGCCTCAAGGAGCAATCAGCCCCAGCATTTT.

This clone was observed a single time. Other nucleotide sequences in the sample specify the same CDR3. V and J are TRBV5-6 and TRBJ1-4; 7 positions match TRBD1. The CDR3 sequence is 14 residues long. Germline CDR1 reads SGHDT; CDR2 reads YYEEEE. J gave up 5 bases and V 4 bases, and 5 bases lay outside the gene matches. CDR3 amino acids: CASSRDRTNEKLFF. The CDR3 nucleotides read TGTGCCAGCAGCAGGGACAGAACCAATGAAAAACTGTTTTTT.

The chain couples TRBV6-5 to TRBJ1-1; 9 nucleotides match TRBD1. Per the germline V gene, CDR1 is MNHEY and CDR2 is SVGAGI. J was trimmed by 5 bases and V by 7 bases; bases with no gene match: 8. The CDR3 is 14 amino acids. The CDR3 protein is CASTSGTGRTEAFF. For the CDR3, the DNA is TGTGCCAGCACCTCCGGGACAGGGCGTACTGAAGCTTTCTTT.

This clone was recorded only once. The chain links TRBV5-1 to TRBJ2-3; 13 bases agree with TRBD2. With 3 bases clipped from V and 3 bases from J, the junction kept 7 bases outside the gene matches. The germline V gene has CDR1 SGHRS and CDR2 YFSETQ. The CDR3 totals 17 residues. CDR3 region: CASSSSSLAGGTDTQYF. The CDR3, as DNA: TGCGCCAGCAGCTCCAGCTCACTAGCGGGGGGGACAGATACGCAGTATTTT.

Only one count was recorded for this clone. The rearrangement links TRBV6-2 or TRBV6-3 to TRBJ1-5; D possibly corresponds to TRBD1 (6 bases). Trimming left V 5 bases short and J 3 bases short, with 11 bases between. Per the germline V gene, CDR1 is MNHEY and CDR2 is SVGEGT. This CDR3 comprises 14 residues. This chain's CDR3 is CASSGDRINQPQHF. The CDR3 DNA reads TGTGCCAGCAGTGGTGACAGGATCAATCAGCCCCAGCATTTT.

The chain links TRBV6-5 to TRBJ2-4; 7 bases match TRBD2. From germline, CDR1 is MNHEY and CDR2 SVGAGI. The V segment lost 6 bases and the J segment 8 bases; nucleotides outside the gene matches: 7. CDR3 length equals 13 residues. CDR3: CASSQVRGDIQYF. The CDR3 DNA follows: TGTGCCAGCAGCCAGGTCCGGGGGGACATTCAGTACTTC.

The chain carries TRBV11-3 and TRBJ2-1; TRBD2 aligns across 7 bases. V trimming: 3 bases; J trimming: 6 bases; junction bases outside the gene matches: 8. Germline V gene lookup returns CDR1 SGHNT and CDR2 YENEEA. The CDR3 consists of 15 residues. CDR3 sequence (DNA): TGTGCCAGCAGCTTCGCATCTAGCGGAAGCAATGAGCAGTTCTTC. Translated, it gives CASSFASSGSNEQFF. The variable domain in full, completed from reference TRBV11-3 and TRBJ2-1, reads EAGVVQSPRYKIIEKKQPVAFWCNPISGHNTLYWYLQNLGQGPELLIRYENEEAVDDSQLPKDRFSAERLKGVDSTLKIQPAELGDSAVYLCASSFASSGSNEQFFGPGTRLTVL.

This chain links TRBV19 with TRBJ1-6; 7 bases fit TRBD1. The V gene's germline CDR1 is LNHDA and CDR2 SQIVND (reference sequence). With V trimmed by 5 bases and J by 5 bases, 9 bases remained unmatched. The CDR3 contains 16 residues. The CDR3 is CASSGSTGHDNSPLHF. The CDR3 DNA reads as TGTGCCAGTAGTGGATCGACAGGGCACGATAATTCACCCCTCCACTTT.